This is a list of T cell receptor beta chains from one sample in a study of T cell repertoires in cytomegalovirus infection. Via MiXCR, TCRdb re-called the reads, giving one row per CDR3 protein. There are more than 250,000 distinct CDR3 sequences in the sample; more than 20% occur only once, and approximately 12% lies in the top ten. Their recognized antigens are unknown. Sequenced here: cultured PBMCs, sampled from culture after CMV antigen stimulation. The receptors here all came from a human donor in good health (CMV status not recorded). Some clones in this sample may be carry-over from other donors' samples. Each CDR3 is given with its conserved first and last residue. Fields, in order: V gene, J gene, D gene, clone size, CDR3 protein, CDR3 DNA. A D gene is named only where the DNA matches it firmly. Rows may omit the clone size; those that give it use once, few, many or a size class.

TRBV18	TRBJ2-2	TRBD1	NA	CASSPLNGQGNTGELFF	TGTGCCAGCTCACCACTAAATGGACAGGGAAACACCGGGGAGCTGTTTTTT
TRBV27	TRBJ2-5	NA	few	CASSFGGGGIGTQYF	TGTGCCAGCAGCTTCGGAGGAGGGGGCATTGGGACCCAGTACTTC
TRBV6-2/TRBV6-3	TRBJ2-5	NA	NA	CASSYDIGGVETQYF	TGTGCCAGCAGTTACGATATTGGAGGGGTGGAGACCCAGTACTTC
TRBV12-3/TRBV12-4	TRBJ2-1	NA	few	CASSLRGQGLNNEQFF	TGTGCCAGCAGTTTAAGAGGCCAGGGGCTAAACAATGAGCAGTTCTTC
TRBV7-9	TRBJ2-1	TRBD2	NA	CASSPSGIRWNEQFF	TGTGCCAGCAGCCCCAGCGGGATCCGTTGGAATGAGCAGTTCTTC
TRBV4-1	TRBJ1-6	NA	few	CASSLGFLGRGRRNSPLHF	TGCGCCAGCAGCCTCGGCTTCCTCGGCCGGGGGCGAAGAAATTCACCCCTCCACTTT
TRBV7-2	TRBJ2-7	TRBD2	few	CASRGLAGTSYEQYF	TGTGCCAGCAGGGGACTAGCGGGCACCTCCTACGAGCAGTACTTC
TRBV12-3/TRBV12-4	TRBJ2-1	TRBD2	few	CASKLAGAYNEQFF	TGTGCCAGCAAACTAGCGGGAGCTTACAATGAGCAGTTCTTC
TRBV7-2	TRBJ1-4	TRBD1	NA	CASSSDRVNEKLFF	TGTGCCAGCAGCTCGGACAGGGTTAATGAAAAACTGTTTTTT
TRBV12-3/TRBV12-4	TRBJ2-3	NA	NA	CATSSGDTDTQYF	TGTGCCACTTCTAGTGGGGACACAGATACGCAGTATTTT
TRBV6-1	TRBJ2-1	TRBD1	few	CASSRTGEGNEQFF	TGTGCCAGCAGTCGGACAGGGGAGGGCAATGAGCAGTTCTTC
TRBV11-3	TRBJ2-1	TRBD2	many	CASSPPMGGEYSYNEQFF	TGTGCCAGCAGCCCGCCGATGGGAGGGGAATACTCCTACAATGAGCAGTTCTTC
TRBV7-3	TRBJ1-4	NA	NA	CASSLRDEKLFF	TGTGCCAGCAGCTTAAGAGATGAAAAACTGTTTTTT
TRBV29-1	TRBJ2-2	NA	NA	CSVAPSSGAGELFF	TGCAGCGTGGCCCCCTCCTCCGGGGCCGGGGAGCTGTTTTTT
TRBV6-5	TRBJ1-1	NA	many	CASSYSRAAPEAFF	TGTGCCAGCAGTTACTCGAGAGCGGCACCAGAAGCTTTCTTT
TRBV29-1	TRBJ2-2	NA	few	CSAVYTGELFF	TGCAGCGCTGTATACACCGGGGAGCTGTTTTTT
TRBV7-9	TRBJ1-1	TRBD1	medium-sized	CASSVHTRGLGTEAFF	TGTGCCAGCAGCGTCCATACGAGGGGGCTGGGAACTGAAGCTTTCTTT
TRBV12-3/TRBV12-4	TRBJ2-2	NA	NA	CASSRDFAGELFF	TGTGCCAGCAGTCGTGACTTTGCCGGGGAGCTGTTTTTT
TRBV3-1	TRBJ1-1	NA	few	CASSLNGGALGSTEAFF	TGTGCCAGCAGCCTAAACGGAGGGGCTCTCGGGAGCACTGAAGCTTTCTTT
TRBV9	TRBJ2-5	NA	once	CASSVATRRGQETQYF	TGTGCCAGCAGCGTAGCTACGAGGCGGGGCCAAGAGACCCAGTACTTC
TRBV28	TRBJ2-1	TRBD2	many	CASSALGTSSFNEQFF	TGTGCCAGCAGCGCCCTCGGGACTAGCAGCTTCAATGAGCAGTTCTTC
TRBV6-1	TRBJ2-3	NA	NA	CASRPPGLLHPDTQYF	TGTGCCAGCAGACCTCCGGGCCTCCTCCACCCAGATACGCAGTATTTT
TRBV30	TRBJ2-1	TRBD1	NA	CAWSVAGTGKFF	TGTGCCTGGAGTGTTGCCGGGACAGGAAAGTTCTTC
TRBV6-6	TRBJ2-3	TRBD2	few	CASSYPAGEGTDTQYF	TGTGCCAGCAGTTACCCGGCGGGAGAGGGCACAGATACGCAGTATTTT
TRBV10-1	TRBJ2-2	TRBD2	NA	CASSEGLAGQTGELFF	TGCGCCAGCAGTGAGGGACTAGCGGGCCAGACCGGGGAGCTGTTTTTT
TRBV5-5	TRBJ2-3	NA	few	CASSLAERVPVVTQYF	TGTGCCAGCAGCTTGGCTGAGCGGGTGCCGGTGGTTACGCAGTATTTT
TRBV20-1	TRBJ2-3	NA	few	CSATRSTDTQYF	TGCAGTGCGACTAGAAGCACAGATACGCAGTATTTT
TRBV6-6	TRBJ2-2	NA	NA	CASSYSSGIGELFF	TGTGCCAGCAGTTACTCCAGTGGGATCGGGGAGCTGTTTTTT
TRBV6-6	TRBJ2-7	NA	NA	CASSYSLQGYEQYF	TGTGCCAGCAGTTACTCGTTGCAGGGGTACGAGCAGTACTTC
TRBV6-2/TRBV6-3	TRBJ2-1	TRBD2	NA	CASSLLAGEGSTYNEQFF	TGTGCCAGCAGCCTACTAGCGGGAGAAGGAAGTACCTACAATGAGCAGTTCTTC
TRBV28	TRBJ1-2	NA	NA	CASSHRPDGYTF	TGTGCCAGCAGTCACCGACCCGACGGCTACACCTTC
TRBV4-3	TRBJ2-2	TRBD2	few	CASSQEGSRLAVGAGELFF	TGCGCCAGCAGCCAAGAGGGATCGAGGCTAGCGGTCGGTGCCGGGGAGCTGTTTTTT
TRBV4-2	TRBJ2-7	NA	many	CASSQDGVGQGPYEQYF	TGTGCCAGCAGCCAAGATGGAGTAGGGCAGGGCCCCTACGAGCAGTACTTC
TRBV7-8	TRBJ2-6	TRBD1	many	CASSLGRGRGANVLTF	TGTGCCAGCAGCTTGGGCAGGGGGCGTGGGGCCAACGTCCTGACTTTC
TRBV5-1	TRBJ2-2	NA	NA	CASSLVRGVSGELFF	TGCGCCAGCAGCTTGGTCAGAGGGGTTTCCGGGGAGCTGTTTTTT
TRBV6-2/TRBV6-3	TRBJ1-5	NA	many	CASRDTGGLRQPQHF	TGTGCCAGCAGAGATACAGGAGGCCTAAGACAGCCCCAGCATTTT
TRBV6-2/TRBV6-3	TRBJ2-1	NA	NA	CASSYPLVGRNEQFF	TGTGCCAGCAGTTACCCCTTAGTGGGGAGGAATGAGCAGTTCTTC
TRBV5-1	TRBJ2-7	NA	NA	CASGDNSYEQYF	TGCGCCAGCGGGGACAACTCCTACGAGCAGTACTTC
TRBV6-5	TRBJ1-2	NA	few	CASSPLWDDYGYTF	TGTGCCAGCAGCCCACTGTGGGATGACTATGGCTACACCTTC
TRBV7-2	TRBJ2-7	TRBD2	many	CASSPGGREYEQYF	TGTGCCAGCAGCCCAGGCGGGAGGGAATACGAGCAGTACTTC
TRBV29-1	TRBJ2-3	TRBD2	few	CSVGLAGDTDTQYF	TGCAGCGTTGGGCTAGCGGGAGACACAGATACGCAGTATTTT
TRBV6-1	TRBJ1-4	NA	many	CASSDRGGNEKLFF	TGTGCCAGCAGTGATCGGGGGGGTAATGAAAAACTGTTTTTT
TRBV5-1	TRBJ2-5	NA	NA	CASSLPNNRVETQYF	TGCGCCAGCAGCTTGCCGAACAACAGGGTTGAGACCCAGTACTTC
TRBV7-2	TRBJ1-2	NA	many	CASGSLTDYGYTF	TGTGCCAGCGGAAGCCTAACAGACTATGGCTACACCTTC
TRBV6-1	TRBJ1-2	NA	NA	CASSEAGTRYGYTF	TGTGCCAGCAGTGAAGCTGGTACGCGGTATGGCTACACCTTC
TRBV7-2	TRBJ2-3	TRBD2	NA	CASSLGFDPGGTDTQYF	TGTGCCAGCAGCTTGGGCTTTGATCCGGGGGGGACAGATACGCAGTATTTT
TRBV24-1	TRBJ1-2	NA	once	CATSDPRGDGYTF	TGTGCCACCAGTGATCCCAGAGGGGATGGCTACACCTTC
TRBV5-1	TRBJ2-1	TRBD2	NA	CASSLEIISGRSYNEQFF	TGCGCCAGCAGCTTGGAGATCATAAGCGGGAGATCCTATAATGAGCAGTTCTTC
TRBV7-4	TRBJ2-1	NA	NA	CASSLVNFACSYNEQFF	TGTGCCAGCAGCTTAGTCAACTTCGCGTGCTCCTACAATGAGCAGTTCTTC
TRBV5-1	TRBJ2-3	NA	NA	CASSSLGVGREKTDTQYF	TGCGCCAGCAGCTCCCTGGGTGTGGGCCGGGAGAAGACAGATACGCAGTATTTT
TRBV9	TRBJ2-6	NA	NA	CASSVGGQGVWGRSGANVLTF	TGTGCCAGCAGCGTAGGTGGTCAGGGAGTGTGGGGCAGGTCTGGGGCCAACGTCCTGACTTTC
TRBV5-1	TRBJ1-5	TRBD1	NA	CASSWTGLEGNQPQHF	TGCGCCAGCAGCTGGACAGGGTTGGAGGGCAATCAGCCCCAGCATTTT
TRBV7-2	TRBJ2-1	TRBD2	many	CASRPQLAGVNEQFF	TGTGCCAGCAGACCACAACTAGCGGGAGTGAATGAGCAGTTCTTC
TRBV6-2/TRBV6-3	TRBJ1-1	NA	NA	CASSYDTGRTEAFF	TGTGCCAGCAGTTACGACACAGGGAGGACTGAAGCTTTCTTT
TRBV4-3	TRBJ1-5	NA	few	CASSQGLSRHQPQHF	TGCGCCAGCAGCCAGGGGCTTAGTCGGCATCAGCCCCAGCATTTT
TRBV9	TRBJ2-1	TRBD2	NA	CASSVEGLAGYNEQFF	TGTGCCAGCAGCGTAGAAGGACTAGCGGGTTACAATGAGCAGTTCTTC
TRBV20-1	TRBJ2-7	TRBD2	once	CSARDPGASGRDEQYF	TGCAGTGCTAGAGATCCCGGGGCTAGCGGGAGGGATGAGCAGTACTTC